The next 32 T cell receptor beta chains were all read from a single sample in a study of OX40 agonist ivuxolimab in advanced cancers. Data came from immunoSEQ multiplex PCR; TCRdb stores just in-frame clones and leaves some out. The repertoire has 53,000 or so clones, roughly 73% of them found once; the top ten carry more than 2%. The specimen was CD4+ or CD8+ T cells sorted from blood, collected in a trial of the OX40 agonist ivuxolimab. These receptors came from an adult with an advanced solid tumor such as melanoma, head and neck, liver or kidney cancer.

The chain is built from TRBV5-1 and TRBJ1-4, with 7 bases aligning to TRBD1. CDR3 size: 14 residues. The ends lost 3 bases at V and 8 bases at J; junction bases unmatched: 7. Germline assignment: CDR1 SGHRS and CDR2 YFSETQ. The CDR3 sequence: CASSSHRGEEKLFF. The CDR3 nucleotides read TGCGCCAGCAGCTCCCACAGGGGCGAAGAAAAACTGTTTTTT.

This chain connects TRBV14 to TRBJ2-6, with D hard to call. V was cut by 4 bases and J by 0 bases, with 10 bases left in between. The germline V gene encodes CDR1 SGHDN and CDR2 FVKESK. CDR3 length: 16 residues. The CDR3 nucleotides read TGTGCCAGCAGCCTCGGCAGTTACTCTGGGGCCAACGTCCTGACTTTC. It codes for CASSLGSYSGANVLTF. Full variable domain (outside the CDR3, taken from reference TRBV14 and TRBJ2-6): EAGVTQFPSHSVIEKGQTVTLRCDPISGHDNLYWYRRVMGKEIKFLLHFVKESKQDESGMPNNRFLAERTGGTYSTLKVQPAELEDSGVYFCASSLGSYSGANVLTFGAGSRLTVL.

The chain employs TRBV18 and TRBJ1-3; 7 nucleotides match TRBD1. The germline gives CDR1 KGHSH, CDR2 LQKENI. The CDR3 consists of 16 residues. The junction had 8 bases not matched to a gene; V was cut back by 6 bases and J by 0 bases. Here the CDR3 DNA reads TGTGCCAGCTCGCAACCGGGACAGACCTCTGGAAACACCATATATTTT. Encoded protein: CASSQPGQTSGNTIYF.

The chain employs TRBV10-2 and TRBJ2-1; D might be TRBD2 (5 bases). The CDR3 extends over 15 amino acids. Germline values: CDR1 WSHSY, CDR2 SAAADI. V was cut by 6 bases and J by 0 bases, with 12 bases left in between. The CDR3 loop is CASRDWESSYNEQFF. CDR3 nucleotides: TGCGCCAGCAGGGACTGGGAAAGCTCCTACAATGAGCAGTTCTTC.

The chain has TRBV28 and TRBJ1-1, with D unresolved. CDR3 length: 11 residues. Between the trimmed V and J ends, which lost 6 bases and 5 bases, there was a span of 7 bases. Germline V gives CDR1 MDHEN, CDR2 SYDVKM. The CDR3 protein is CASSHYTEAFF. In DNA, the CDR3 is TGTGCCAGCAGCCACTATACTGAAGCTTTCTTT.

CDR3 nucleotide sequence: TGTGCCAGCAGCTTAGAGACAGGCACCTACGAGCAGTACTTC. Translating gives CASSLETGTYEQYF. The genes are TRBV7-2 and TRBJ2-7, with D possibly matching TRBD1 (6 bases). Trimming removed 1 base from V and 2 bases from J, with 9 bases in between. From germline, CDR1 is SGHTA and CDR2 FQGNSA. There are 14 residues in the CDR3.

This clone has only a few counts. The CDR3 bases are TGTGCCAGCAGTCAGCCCGGGACAGGGGAGGGCGAGCAGTACTTC. Amino acid sequence: CASSQPGTGEGEQYF. The V call is TRBV6-6, the J call TRBJ2-7, with TRBD1 matching 10 bases. The CDR3 sequence is 15 residues long. With 5 bases clipped from V and 6 bases from J, the junction kept 10 bases outside the gene matches. CDR1 is MNHNY and CDR2 is SVGAGI in the germline V gene (reference sequence).

The DNA for the CDR3 is TGTGCCAGTAGTATGTGGAAGAGCAATCAGCCCCAGCATTTT. This translates into CASSMWKSNQPQHF. The chain links TRBV19 to TRBJ1-5; D not resolved. This CDR3 contains 14 residues. Germline CDR1 reads LNHDA; CDR2 reads SQIVND (reference sequence). The V gene lost 3 bases and the J gene lost 1 base, with 7 bases spanning the gap.

This clone was detected only a few times. The rearrangement links TRBV27 to TRBJ2-3, with 11 bases aligning to TRBD2. V lost 6 bases, J lost 2 bases, and 13 bases stayed unmatched. The CDR3 extends over 18 amino acids. From germline, CDR1 is MNHEY and CDR2 SMNVEV (reference sequence). The chain's CDR3 is CASSLGVAGGHNTDTQYF. Written as DNA, the CDR3 is TGTGCCAGCAGCCTTGGGGTAGCGGGGGGGCATAACACAGATACGCAGTATTTT.

This sequence joins TRBV6-5 and TRBJ1-1, with D unclear. This CDR3 is 11 amino acids long. V was pared by 10 bases and J by 4 bases, with 10 bases between. The germline gives CDR1 MNHEY, CDR2 SVGAGI. DNA of the CDR3: TGTGCCACCCAGACGGGCACTGAAGCTTTCTTT. Translating it yields CATQTGTEAFF.

The chain links TRBV27 to TRBJ1-5; D is undetermined. Germline loops: CDR1 MNHEY, CDR2 SMNVEV (reference sequence). There are 15 residues in the CDR3. The ends were cut back, 2 bases at V and 1 base at J, with 9 bases in the middle. CDR3 sequence (DNA): TGTGCCAGCAGTTTAAGTGGGTTCAGCAATCAGCCCCAGCATTTT. Its protein product is CASSLSGFSNQPQHF.

J is TRBJ1-1 and V is TRBV9; TRBD1 aligns across 10 bases. The CDR3 length is 15 residues. Germline CDR1 and CDR2: SGDLS and YYNGEE. V shed 4 bases and J 4 bases; nucleotides not matched to a gene: 7. For the CDR3, the DNA is TGTGCCAGCAGCACCCGACAGGGGGCCGGCACTGAAGCTTTCTTT. Amino acid sequence: CASSTRQGAGTEAFF. Looking up the rest from reference TRBV9 and TRBJ1-1 gives the full variable domain: DSGVTQTPKHLITATGQRVTLRCSPRSGDLSVYWYQQSLDQGLQFLIQYYNGEERAKGNILERFSAQQFPDLHSELNLSSLELGDSALYFCASSTRQGAGTEAFFGQGTRLTVV.

The genes are TRBV9 and TRBJ2-2; the D gene is possibly TRBD1 (6 bases). V gave up 2 bases and J gave up 8 bases, with 19 bases separating them. The CDR3 totals 16 residues. The germline CDR1 and CDR2 sequences are SGDLS and YYNGEE. The CDR3 DNA sequence: TGTGCCAGCAGCGTGCGTGGGCAGGGGAGCGTGGGGGAGCTGTTTTTT. Translated: CASSVRGQGSVGELFF.

The V and J genes are TRBV9 and TRBJ2-3; D is perhaps TRBD2 (7 bases). There are 15 residues in the CDR3. Trimming shortened V by 0 bases and J by 2 bases, and 10 bases separated the two germline ends. Germline V gene data show CDR1 as SGDLS and CDR2 as YYNGEE. CDR3 DNA sequence: TGTGCCAGCAGCGTAGGCGGGGGCAACACAGATACGCAGTATTTT. This encodes CASSVGGGNTDTQYF.

The CDR3: CASRQQGSYEQYF. The CDR3 region has the DNA TGTGCCAGCAGACAACAGGGGTCCTACGAGCAGTACTTC. The rearrangement uses TRBV5-6 and TRBJ2-7; TRBD1 aligns across 7 bases. The CDR3 consists of 13 residues. The trim removed 5 bases at V and 1 base at J, leaving 3 bases unmatched. Germline CDR1 reads SGHDT; CDR2 reads YYEEEE. Together with reference TRBV5-6 and TRBJ2-7, the CDR3 gives the full variable domain: DAGVTQSPTHLIKTRGQQVTLRCSPKSGHDTVSWYQQALGQGPQFIFQYYEEEERQRGNFPDRFSGHQFPNYSSELNVNALLLGDSALYLCASRQQGSYEQYFGPGTRLTVT.

The chain employs TRBV19 and TRBJ2-6; 7 bases match TRBD2. Germline trimming cut 3 bases from V and 0 bases from J; bases unmatched to any gene: 2. From germline, CDR1 is LNHDA and CDR2 SQIVND (reference sequence). CDR3 length: 16 amino acids. CDR3 protein: CASSIGRSSGANVLTF. The DNA of the CDR3 is TGTGCCAGTAGTATCGGGAGGAGCTCTGGGGCCAACGTCCTGACTTTC. Combining the CDR3 with reference TRBV19 and TRBJ2-6 gives the whole variable domain DGGITQSPKYLFRKEGQNVTLSCEQNLNHDAMYWYRQDPGQGLRLIYYSQIVNDFQKGDIAEGYSVSREKKESFPLTVTSAQKNPTAFYLCASSIGRSSGANVLTFGAGSRLTVL.

The chain has TRBV19 and TRBJ1-1; D ambiguous. V lost 6 bases and J 3 bases, leaving 11 bases between the germline ends. In germline, CDR1 is LNHDA, CDR2 SQIVND (reference sequence). The CDR3 sequence is 13 residues long. CDR3 nucleotide sequence: TGTGCCAGTAGACCAGGCGGCGACACTGAAGCTTTCTTT. It yields the protein CASRPGGDTEAFF.

The CDR3 spells CASSHKPTGTDTQYF. CDR3 nucleotides: TGTGCCAGCAGCCACAAACCCACGGGCACAGATACGCAGTATTTT. The chain couples TRBV7-9 to TRBJ2-3; D remains ambiguous. This CDR3 comprises 15 residues. Germline loops: CDR1 SEHNR, CDR2 FQNEAQ (reference sequence). V dropped 5 bases and J dropped 1 base, with 13 bases sitting between them.

The genes are TRBV4-2 and TRBJ1-1, with D perhaps TRBD1 (6 bases). Per germline, CDR1 LGHNA and CDR2 YNFKEQ. The CDR3 consists of 15 residues. With 1 base removed from V and 4 bases from J, the gap between germline ends came to 13 bases. The DNA of the CDR3 is TGTGCCAGCAGCCAAGTGGGGGGCTTTAGCACTGAAGCTTTCTTT. It encodes CASSQVGGFSTEAFF.

The chain joins TRBV5-6 to TRBJ1-2; tentatively, D is TRBD1 (6 bases). Per germline, CDR1 SGHDT and CDR2 YYEEEE. V dropped 0 bases and J dropped 4 bases, with 16 bases sitting between them. The CDR3 is 16 amino acids. The CDR3 DNA reads as TGTGCCAGCAGCTTGGTTAGGGGGGCCGGAGGCTATGGCTACACCTTC. It is translated as CASSLVRGAGGYGYTF.

The table lists this clone with a few counts. The rearrangement uses TRBV7-2 and TRBJ1-1; D gene uncertain. CDR1 and CDR2 from the germline V gene are SGHTA and FQGNSA. This CDR3 region has 14 residues. V gave up 1 base and J gave up 5 bases, with 11 bases separating them. The CDR3 DNA reads as TGTGCCAGCAGCTTAGTCCCCCCCGGTACTGAAGCTTTCTTT. Encoded protein: CASSLVPPGTEAFF. The variable domain in full, completed from reference TRBV7-2 and TRBJ1-1, reads GAGVSQSPSNKVTEKGKDVELRCDPISGHTALYWYRQSLGQGLEFLIYFQGNSAPDKSGLPSDRFSAERTGGSVSTLTIQRTQQEDSAVYLCASSLVPPGTEAFFGQGTRLTVV.

The chain uses TRBV5-4 and TRBJ1-1; 9 bases align to TRBD1. Germline CDR1 is SGHNT and CDR2 is YYREEE (reference sequence). This CDR3 is 15 amino acids long. The trim removed 3 bases at V and 4 bases at J, leaving 7 bases unmatched. The DNA for the CDR3 is TGTGCCAGCAGCTACGCGGGACAGGGTGGCACTGAAGCTTTCTTT. Protein sequence: CASSYAGQGGTEAFF.

The chain has TRBV19 and TRBJ1-2; no firm D call. CDR1 and CDR2 from the germline V gene are LNHDA and SQIVND (reference sequence). Trimming cost V 5 bases and J 5 bases, with 15 bases left between them. This CDR3 spans 14 amino acids. CDR3 bases: TGTGCCAGTAGTGACAACGGGGTAATATATGGCTACACCTTC. This codes for CASSDNGVIYGYTF.

This chain links TRBV12-5 with TRBJ1-2; D call uncertain. The V end lost 6 bases, the J end lost 2 bases, and 10 bases lay between the germline ends. From germline, CDR1 is LGHNT and CDR2 FRNRAP. This CDR3 is built from 13 residues. CDR3 residues: CASGHSNNYGYTF. The CDR3 DNA reads TGTGCTAGTGGACACAGCAACAACTATGGCTACACCTTC.

A single count supports this clone. The chain joins TRBV5-1 to TRBJ2-1; 9 bases are shared with TRBD2. The V gene end was trimmed by 0 bases and the J gene end by 10 bases; junction bases not matched to a gene: 5. This CDR3 contains 14 residues. Looked up from germline, CDR1 is SGHRS and CDR2 is YFSETQ. The CDR3: CASSLASGDKEQFF. The CDR3 DNA is TGCGCCAGCAGCTTGGCTAGCGGGGATAAGGAGCAGTTCTTC.

The V and J genes are TRBV4-2 and TRBJ1-4; D perhaps matches TRBD1 (5 bases). The germline CDR1 and CDR2 sequences are LGHNA and YNFKEQ. Between the trimmed V and J ends, which lost 4 bases and 3 bases, there was a span of 18 bases. The CDR3 loop spans 17 amino acids. The DNA for the CDR3 is TGTGCCAGCAGCCCCCAAGGCCGGGGGAAAGCTAATGAAAAACTGTTTTTT. This codes for CASSPQGRGKANEKLFF.

The chain combines TRBV7-8 with TRBJ1-1; possible D gene TRBD1, 6 bases. Trimming removed 4 bases at V and 7 bases at J, with 13 bases between. The CDR3 runs 13 residues. Germline V gives CDR1 SGHVS, CDR2 FQNEAQ. The CDR3 DNA is TGTGCCAGCAGCTCCGACATAGGGGGTGAAGCTTTCTTT. Protein: CASSSDIGGEAFF. Complete variable domain (other parts from reference TRBV7-8 and TRBJ1-1): GAGVSQSPRYKVAKRGQDVALRCDPISGHVSLFWYQQALGQGPEFLTYFQNEAQLDKSGLPSDRFFAERPEGSVSTLKIQRTQQEDSAVYLCASSSDIGGEAFFGQGTRLTVV.

The chain uses TRBV11-3 and TRBJ2-3, with 8 bases fitting TRBD1. Per the germline V gene, CDR1 is SGHNT and CDR2 is YENEEA. The J segment lost 0 bases and the V segment lost 5 bases, leaving 1 base of the junction unmatched. The CDR3 length is 14 residues. CDR3 bases: TGTGCCAGCAGCAGGGACAGGAGCACAGATACGCAGTATTTT. Protein product: CASSRDRSTDTQYF.

The chain uses TRBV10-3 and TRBJ1-4, with TRBD1 as a possible D gene (5 bases). Germline V gene lookup returns CDR1 ENHRY and CDR2 SYGVKD. The CDR3 totals 14 residues. Deletions cut 8 bases from V and 6 bases from J, with 16 bases between. DNA for the CDR3: TGTGCCATCGCGGCAGGGAATAGTGATGAAAAACTGTTTTTT. Translated: CAIAAGNSDEKLFF.

The chain links TRBV19 to TRBJ2-5; D gene uncertain. The CDR3 contains 13 residues. Germline V gene lookup returns CDR1 LNHDA and CDR2 SQIVND (reference sequence). Trimming stripped 7 bases from V and 5 bases from J, with 14 bases between. The CDR3 sequence is CASNKGLAETQYF. The CDR3 DNA is TGTGCCAGTAATAAGGGTTTGGCGGAGACCCAGTACTTC. The full variable domain, in which reference TRBV19 and TRBJ2-5 provide the parts outside the CDR3, is DGGITQSPKYLFRKEGQNVTLSCEQNLNHDAMYWYRQDPGQGLRLIYYSQIVNDFQKGDIAEGYSVSREKKESFPLTVTSAQKNPTAFYLCASNKGLAETQYFGPGTRLLVL.

The chain is built from TRBV7-2 and TRBJ1-1; 10 bases map to TRBD1. In germline, CDR1 is SGHTA, CDR2 FQGNSA. Trimming cost V 5 bases and J 4 bases; bases outside gene matches: 4. The CDR3 contains 14 residues. The DNA of the CDR3 is TGTGCCAGCAGCCTCCGACAGGGGGCCACTGAAGCTTTCTTT. The encoded protein is CASSLRQGATEAFF.

The genes are TRBV27 and TRBJ1-5; the match to TRBD1 covers 9 bases. The CDR3 loop spans 12 amino acids. From germline, CDR1 is MNHEY and CDR2 SMNVEV (reference sequence). The junction had 1 base not matched to a gene; V was cut back by 6 bases and J by 7 bases. CDR3 in amino acids: CASRTGGQPQHF. As DNA, the CDR3 is TGTGCCAGCAGGACAGGGGGACAGCCCCAGCATTTT.